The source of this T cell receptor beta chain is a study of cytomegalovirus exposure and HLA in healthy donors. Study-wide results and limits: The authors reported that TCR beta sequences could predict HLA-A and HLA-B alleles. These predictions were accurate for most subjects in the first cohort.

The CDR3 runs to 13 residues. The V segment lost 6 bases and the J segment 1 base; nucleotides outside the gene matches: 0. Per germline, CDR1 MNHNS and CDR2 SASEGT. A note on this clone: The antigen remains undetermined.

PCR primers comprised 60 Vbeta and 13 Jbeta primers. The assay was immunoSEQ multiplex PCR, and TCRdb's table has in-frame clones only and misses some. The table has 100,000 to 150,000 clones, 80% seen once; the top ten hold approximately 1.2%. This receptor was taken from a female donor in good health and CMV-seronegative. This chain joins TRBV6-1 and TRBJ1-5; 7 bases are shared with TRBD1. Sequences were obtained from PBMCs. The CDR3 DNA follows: TGTGCCAGCAGCAGGGGGAGCAATCAGCCCCAGCATTTT. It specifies CASSRGSNQPQHF.